The T cell receptor beta chain under discussion was sequenced for a study of T cell repertoires in cytomegalovirus infection. Study-level results: Identification of carriers of CMV plus the relevant HLA was performed using cumulative public TCR beta family frequency.

CDR1 is SGHVS and CDR2 is FQNEAQ in the germline V gene. CDR3 size: 14 residues. The V end was cut by 8 bases, the J end by 3 bases, with 15 bases between. To note about this clonotype: Its antigen is undetermined.

TCRdb re-called the reads with MiXCR, one entry per CDR3 protein. In the table there are under 200,000 distinct CDR3 sequences, less than 25% of which are singletons. Sequencing was performed on CD8+ T cells from cultured PBMCs, taken from culture after CMV antigen stimulation. The genes are TRBV7-8 and TRBJ2-3; D gene ambiguous. The source of this sequence is a human donor in good health (CMV status not recorded). Some clones in this sample may be carry-over from other donors' samples. The CDR3 sequence is CASGRGRTTDTQYF. CDR3 coding DNA: TGTGCCAGCGGTCGAGGACGGACGACAGATACGCAGTATTTT.